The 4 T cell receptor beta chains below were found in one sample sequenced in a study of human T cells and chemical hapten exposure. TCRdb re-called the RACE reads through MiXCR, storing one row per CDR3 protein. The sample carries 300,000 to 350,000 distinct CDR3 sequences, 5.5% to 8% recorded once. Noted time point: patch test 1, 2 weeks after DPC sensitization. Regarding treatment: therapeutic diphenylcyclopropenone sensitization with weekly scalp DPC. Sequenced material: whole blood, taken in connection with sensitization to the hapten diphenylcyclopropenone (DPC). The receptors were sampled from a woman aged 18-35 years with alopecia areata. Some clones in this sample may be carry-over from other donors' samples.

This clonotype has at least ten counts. CDR3 in DNA: TGTGCCAGCAGTTTCGAGGGAGCTGGGGCCAACGTCCTGACTTTC. This gives the protein CASSFEGAGANVLTF. This chain connects TRBV6-5 to TRBJ2-6, with TRBD2 as a possible D gene (5 bases). V dropped 4 bases and J dropped 2 bases, with 9 bases sitting between them. CDR3 length: 15 residues. Germline V gene lookup returns CDR1 MNHEY and CDR2 SVGAGI.

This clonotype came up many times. The CDR3 is CASDRSTKNIQYF. As DNA, the CDR3 is TGTGCCAGCGACAGGTCCACCAAAAACATTCAGTACTTC. This chain connects TRBV27 to TRBJ2-4; weak D call: TRBD1 (6 bases). The V end lost 8 bases, the J end lost 2 bases, and 10 bases lay between the germline ends. Looked up from germline, CDR1 is MNHEY and CDR2 is SMNVEV (reference sequence). The CDR3 spans 13 residues.

CDR3 nucleotides: TGTGCCAGCAGTCCAGTGACAGCAGGCACAGATACGCAGTATTTT. This codes for CASSPVTAGTDTQYF. The gene calls are TRBV6-6 and TRBJ2-3; perhaps TRBD1 as D (5 bases). Germline V gene data show CDR1 as MNHNY and CDR2 as SVGAGI (reference sequence). V was cut by 5 bases and J by 1 base, with 13 bases left in between. The CDR3 consists of 15 residues.

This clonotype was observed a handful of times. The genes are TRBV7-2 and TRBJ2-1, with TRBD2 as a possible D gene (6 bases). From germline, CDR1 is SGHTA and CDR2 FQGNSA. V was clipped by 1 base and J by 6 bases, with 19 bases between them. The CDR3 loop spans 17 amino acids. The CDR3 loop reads CASSLVVGLTYANEQFF. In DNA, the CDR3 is TGTGCCAGCAGCTTAGTGGTGGGACTTACCTATGCCAATGAGCAGTTCTTC.